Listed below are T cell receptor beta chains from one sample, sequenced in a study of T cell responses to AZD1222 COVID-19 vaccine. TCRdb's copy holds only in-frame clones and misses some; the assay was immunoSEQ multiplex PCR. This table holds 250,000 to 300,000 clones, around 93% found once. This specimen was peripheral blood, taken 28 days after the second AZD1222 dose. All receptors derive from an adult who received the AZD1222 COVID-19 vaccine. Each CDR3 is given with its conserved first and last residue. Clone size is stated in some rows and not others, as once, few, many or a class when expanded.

CASSLGGLDTQYF	.	TRBV28	TRBJ2-3
CASSLSGDHGYTF	.	TRBV7-8	TRBJ1-2
CATSDYTGVSYNEQFF	.	TRBV24-1	TRBJ2-1
CASSQEVGEGVYGYTF	.	TRBV4-3	TRBJ1-2
CASTTGVSNQPQHF	.	TRBV6-5	TRBJ1-5
CATREGSLGYTF	.	TRBV6-5	TRBJ1-2
CASSPLEASGMASYEQYF	few	TRBV4-2	TRBJ2-7
CASSLGANNSPLHF	.	TRBV28	TRBJ1-6
CAAQAGDSYNEQFF	.	TRBV6-5	TRBJ2-1
CSASGGTQYF	.	TRBV20-1	TRBJ2-5
CSANIAYGYTF	.	TRBV20-1	TRBJ1-2
CASSMTGGSYNEQFF	.	TRBV19	TRBJ2-1
CAIRGWDGPNTGELFF	.	TRBV10-3	TRBJ2-2
CASSLPIFGNTIYF	.	TRBV5-8	TRBJ1-3
CASRPDRGETQYF	.	TRBV5-1	TRBJ2-5
CASSFLPTDTQYF	.	TRBV5-1	TRBJ2-3
CASSPASMNTEAFF	.	TRBV6-6	TRBJ1-1
CASSIRRGETQYF	.	TRBV7-2	TRBJ2-5
CASSPRQGSYEQYF	.	TRBV4-1	TRBJ2-7
CASSLGGTVTEAFF	.	TRBV5-1	TRBJ1-1
CAITRVPSSGYTF	.	TRBV11-2	TRBJ1-2
CASSLSGSSYNEQFF	.	TRBV5-1	TRBJ2-1
CASSGTGDTGELFF	.	TRBV21-1	TRBJ2-2
CASSLIGTGWTF	.	TRBV11-2	TRBJ1-2
CASSLAGAGADTQYF	.	TRBV28	TRBJ2-3
CASSYSDLGYGYTF	.	TRBV6-5	TRBJ1-2
CASSQGTLGEQYF	.	TRBV5-1	TRBJ2-7
CASSPRVQSDSPLHF	.	TRBV4-3	TRBJ1-6
CASSEAEGGETQYF	.	TRBV7-9	TRBJ2-5